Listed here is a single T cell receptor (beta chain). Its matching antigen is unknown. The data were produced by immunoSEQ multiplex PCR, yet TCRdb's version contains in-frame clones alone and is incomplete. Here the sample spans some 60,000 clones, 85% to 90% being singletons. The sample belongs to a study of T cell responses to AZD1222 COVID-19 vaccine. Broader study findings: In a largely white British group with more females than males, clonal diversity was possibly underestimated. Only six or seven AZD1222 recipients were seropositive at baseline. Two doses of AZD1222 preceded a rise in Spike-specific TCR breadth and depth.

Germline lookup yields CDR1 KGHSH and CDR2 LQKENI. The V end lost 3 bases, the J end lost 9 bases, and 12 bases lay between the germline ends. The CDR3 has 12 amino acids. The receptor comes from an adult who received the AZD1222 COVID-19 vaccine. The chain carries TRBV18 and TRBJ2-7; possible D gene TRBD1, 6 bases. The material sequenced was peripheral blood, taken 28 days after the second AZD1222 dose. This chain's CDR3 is CASSPPQGWQYF. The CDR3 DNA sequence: TGTGCCAGCTCACCCCCGCAGGGGTGGCAGTACTTC.